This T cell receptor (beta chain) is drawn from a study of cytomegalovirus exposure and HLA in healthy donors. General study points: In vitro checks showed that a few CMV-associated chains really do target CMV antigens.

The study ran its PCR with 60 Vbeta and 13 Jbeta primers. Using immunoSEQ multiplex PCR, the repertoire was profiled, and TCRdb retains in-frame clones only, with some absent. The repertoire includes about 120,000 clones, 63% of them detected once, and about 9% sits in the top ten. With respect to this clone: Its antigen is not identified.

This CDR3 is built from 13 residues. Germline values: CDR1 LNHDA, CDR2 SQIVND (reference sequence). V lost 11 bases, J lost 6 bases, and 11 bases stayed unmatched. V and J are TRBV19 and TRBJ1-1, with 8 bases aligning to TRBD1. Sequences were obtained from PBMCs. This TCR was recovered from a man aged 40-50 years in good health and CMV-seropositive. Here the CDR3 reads CAAWAGGLAEAFF. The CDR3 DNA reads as TGTGCCGCCTGGGCAGGGGGCTTGGCTGAAGCTTTCTTT.